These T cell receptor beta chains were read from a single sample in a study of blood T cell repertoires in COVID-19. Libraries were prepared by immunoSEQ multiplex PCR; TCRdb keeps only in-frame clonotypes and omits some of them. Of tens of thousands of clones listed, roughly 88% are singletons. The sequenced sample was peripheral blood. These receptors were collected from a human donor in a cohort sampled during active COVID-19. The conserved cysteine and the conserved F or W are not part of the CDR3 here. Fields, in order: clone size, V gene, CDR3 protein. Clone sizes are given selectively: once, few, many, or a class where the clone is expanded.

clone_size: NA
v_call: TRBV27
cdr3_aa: ASSLGPRENTIY

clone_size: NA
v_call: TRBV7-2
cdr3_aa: ASSLGGGSYEQY

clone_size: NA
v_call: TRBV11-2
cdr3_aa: ASSTVSGNTIY

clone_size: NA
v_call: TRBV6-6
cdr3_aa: ASSGTGGNSPLH

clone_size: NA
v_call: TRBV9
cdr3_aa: ASSVDRTGANVLT

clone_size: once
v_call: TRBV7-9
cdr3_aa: ASSLDEDFRPQH

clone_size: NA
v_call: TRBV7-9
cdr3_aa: ASSLATGAAEQY

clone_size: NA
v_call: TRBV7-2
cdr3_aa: ASSLTPRDPDTQY

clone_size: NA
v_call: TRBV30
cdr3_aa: AWSHSGLAGGETQY

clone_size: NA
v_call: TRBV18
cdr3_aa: ASSRVPAGTSYNEQF

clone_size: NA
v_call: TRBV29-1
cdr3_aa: SIKEGNGEQY

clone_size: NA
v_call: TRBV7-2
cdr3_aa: ASSEGLAFSYEQY

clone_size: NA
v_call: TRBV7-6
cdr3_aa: ASSSGQGRGDTQY

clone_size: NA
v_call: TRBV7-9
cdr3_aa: ASSLDQGPYEQY

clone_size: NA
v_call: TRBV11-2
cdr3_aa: ASSLGPGTEKETQY

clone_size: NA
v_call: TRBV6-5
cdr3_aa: ASSYSGGGNTIY

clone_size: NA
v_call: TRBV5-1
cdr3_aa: ASSLDSFNQPQH